This TCR beta chain was identified during a study of OX40 agonist ivuxolimab in advanced cancers. Libraries were prepared by immunoSEQ multiplex PCR; TCRdb keeps only in-frame clonotypes and omits some of them. The table records about 15,000 clones, about four fifths of them present only once. The CDR3 totals 14 residues. Trimming cost V 0 bases and J 7 bases, with 14 bases left between them. Germline V lookup: CDR1 SGHTS, CDR2 YDEGEE. This rearrangement joins TRBV5-8 to TRBJ2-7; D possibly corresponds to TRBD2 (5 bases). The clonotype originates from an adult with an advanced solid tumor such as melanoma, head and neck, liver or kidney cancer. The sequences come from CD4+ or CD8+ T cells sorted from blood, collected in a trial of the OX40 agonist ivuxolimab. The CDR3 region has the DNA TGTGCCAGCAGCTTGGCGTCTCCTTCGGGGGAGCAGTACTTC. This gives the protein CASSLASPSGEQYF.